A selection of T cell receptor beta chains follows, all from one sample in a study of early T cells in non-severe SARS-CoV-2 infection. MiXCR was run by TCRdb on the 5' RACE reads, yielding one entry per CDR3 protein. The data hold about 59,000 distinct CDR3 sequences, with 13% observed a single time. Here the sequenced sample was whole blood, taken at baseline. These receptors originate from an adult who was a healthcare worker with PCR-confirmed SARS-CoV-2 infection or an uninfected control (not recorded which). Each CDR3 is given with its conserved first and last residue. A D gene is named only where the DNA matches it firmly. The listing skips clone size in some rows; elsewhere it reads once, few, many or a size class.

TRBJ1-5 | - | - | TRBV27 | TGTGCCAGCAGCACATCGACGGAAATCAATCAGCCCCAGCATTTT | CASSTSTEINQPQHF
TRBJ2-7 | few | TRBD2 | TRBV3-1 | TGTGCCAGCAGCCAATGGACTAGGACCTACGAGCAGTACTTC | CASSQWTRTYEQYF
TRBJ2-3 | - | - | TRBV19 | TGTGCCAGTAGGCCTGACCGGGACACCTTACCTAACACAGATACGCAGTATTTT | CASRPDRDTLPNTDTQYF
TRBJ2-2 | - | - | TRBV7-9 | TGTGCCAGCAGCTACTCTCCTGGCAGAGGGACCGGGGAGCTGTTTTTT | CASSYSPGRGTGELFF
TRBJ2-7 | few | TRBD1 | TRBV3-1 | TGTGCCAGCAGCCAAGTGGGGACAGGTCGTATAGAGCAGTACTTC | CASSQVGTGRIEQYF
TRBJ2-7 | few | TRBD1 | TRBV28 | TGTGCCAGCAGTTTATTGACAGGGATAGACGAGCAGTACTTC | CASSLLTGIDEQYF
TRBJ2-4 | many | TRBD2 | TRBV7-8 | TGTGCCAGCAGCTTAGGACTAGCGGGATTTTCAAACATTCAGTACTTC | CASSLGLAGFSNIQYF
TRBJ2-7 | many | - | TRBV19 | TGTGCCAGTAGTCCCCGGGAAGGAACGCGGGAGCAGTACTTC | CASSPREGTREQYF
TRBJ2-7 | many | - | TRBV6-2/TRBV6-3 | TGTGCCAGCAGAGAGGGGGTCTACGAGCAGTACTTC | CASREGVYEQYF
TRBJ2-7 | few | - | TRBV19 | TGTGCCAGTAGTGGCCTAGGGGGCTACGAGCAGTACTTC | CASSGLGGYEQYF
TRBJ2-7 | - | TRBD1 | TRBV12-3/TRBV12-4 | TGTGCCAGCAGTTTTCGGGGCCAGGGGGACGAGCAGTACTTC | CASSFRGQGDEQYF
TRBJ1-4 | - | - | TRBV7-9 | TGTGCCAGCCGACAGGAGAATGAAAAACTGTTTTTT | CASRQENEKLFF
TRBJ2-7 | - | - | TRBV5-1 | TGCGCCAGCAGCTGGCGGGGAACCTACGAGCAGTACTTC | CASSWRGTYEQYF
TRBJ2-2 | - | - | TRBV11-3 | TGTGCCAGCAGCTTAGTCGGAAACACCGGGGAGCTGTTTTTT | CASSLVGNTGELFF
TRBJ1-2 | - | TRBD1 | TRBV9 | TGTGCCAGCAGCGTCGACAGGGCGAGTGGCTACACCTTC | CASSVDRASGYTF
TRBJ2-7 | - | - | TRBV7-9 | TGTGCCAGCAGCTTAGGTAACAGGCTGATATACGAGCAGTACTTC | CASSLGNRLIYEQYF
TRBJ2-3 | - | TRBD2 | TRBV6-2/TRBV6-3 | TGTGCCAGCAGTTACGGGACTAGCGGGGGTAGCACAGATACGCAGTATTTT | CASSYGTSGGSTDTQYF
TRBJ2-3 | - | TRBD2 | TRBV3-1 | TGTGCAGGCAGGATACTAGCGGGGGGCCGGAATACGCAGTATTTT | CAGRILAGGRNTQYF
TRBJ2-1 | many | - | TRBV14 | TGTGCCAGCAGCCAAGAAACCTTTAGGGGCTACAATGAGCAGTTCTTC | CASSQETFRGYNEQFF
TRBJ2-2 | few | - | TRBV7-6 | TGTGCCAGCGGACAAGACACCGGGGAGCTGTTTTTT | CASGQDTGELFF
TRBJ2-1 | - | - | TRBV29-1 | TGCAGCGTTAGGGTTTACAATGAGCAGTTCTTC | CSVRVYNEQFF
TRBJ2-3 | few | - | TRBV7-3 | TGTGCCAGCTCCCCGGGTGAACCAGATACGCAGTATTTT | CASSPGEPDTQYF
TRBJ2-7 | - | TRBD2 | TRBV7-2 | TGTGCCTCCGGGAGGGATTACGAGCAGTACTTC | CASGRDYEQYF
TRBJ2-7 | few | - | TRBV29-1 | TGCAGCGTTCTGGGCGGGGCCTACGAGCAGTACTTC | CSVLGGAYEQYF
TRBJ1-1 | few | TRBD1 | TRBV5-6 | TGTGCCAGCAGCCCTGGGACAGGGCTGGGGGTTGAAGCTTTCTTT | CASSPGTGLGVEAFF
TRBJ2-3 | - | TRBD2 | TRBV4-3 | TGCGCCAGCAGCCAAGTAAGCGGGAGGGCCCTCGCTACGCAGTATTTT | CASSQVSGRALATQYF
TRBJ2-7 | few | - | TRBV9 | TGTGCCAGCAGCGCCGCCCCGACAGGTTTTAGCTCCTACGAGCAGTACTTC | CASSAAPTGFSSYEQYF
TRBJ1-5 | - | - | TRBV4-1 | TGCGCCAGCAGCCAAGATTTTTATCAGCCCCAGCATTTT | CASSQDFYQPQHF
TRBJ2-5 | few | - | TRBV11-2 | TGTGCCAGCAGCCCGGGGTATGGGGAGACCCAGTACTTC | CASSPGYGETQYF
TRBJ1-6 | many | TRBD1 | TRBV9 | TGTGCCAGCAGCCCTGGACAGGGGGCATCACCCCTCCACTTT | CASSPGQGASPLHF
TRBJ2-7 | - | - | TRBV6-5 | TGTGCCAGCAGTCCACAGGCCACCTACGAGCAGTACTTC | CASSPQATYEQYF
TRBJ2-2 | - | TRBD1 | TRBV27 | TGTGCCAGCAGTTTATCGGCGACAGGGTGGACCGGGGAGCTGTTTTTT | CASSLSATGWTGELFF
TRBJ2-5 | many | - | TRBV10-3 | TGTGCCATCAGTGCAGCAGCCCAAGAGACCCAGTACTTC | CAISAAAQETQYF